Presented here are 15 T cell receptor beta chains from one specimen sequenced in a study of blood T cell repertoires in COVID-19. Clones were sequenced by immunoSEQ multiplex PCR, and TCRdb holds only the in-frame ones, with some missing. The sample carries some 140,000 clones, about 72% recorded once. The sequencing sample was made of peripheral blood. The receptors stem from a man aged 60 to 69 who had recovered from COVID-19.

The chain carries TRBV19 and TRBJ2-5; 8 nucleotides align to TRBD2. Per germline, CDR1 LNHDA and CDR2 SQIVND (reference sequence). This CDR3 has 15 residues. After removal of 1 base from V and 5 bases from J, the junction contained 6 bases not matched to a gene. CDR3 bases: TGTGCCAGTAGTATAGGGGGCGGGAGGCAGGAGACCCAGTACTTC. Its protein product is CASSIGGGRQETQYF. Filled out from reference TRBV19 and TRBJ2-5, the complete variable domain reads DGGITQSPKYLFRKEGQNVTLSCEQNLNHDAMYWYRQDPGQGLRLIYYSQIVNDFQKGDIAEGYSVSREKKESFPLTVTSAQKNPTAFYLCASSIGGGRQETQYFGPGTRLLVL.

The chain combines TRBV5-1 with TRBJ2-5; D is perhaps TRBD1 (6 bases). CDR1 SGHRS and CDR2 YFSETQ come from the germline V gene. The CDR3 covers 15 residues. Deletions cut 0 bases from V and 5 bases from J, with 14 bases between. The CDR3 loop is CASSLGGGDQETQYF. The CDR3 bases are TGCGCCAGCAGCTTGGGAGGGGGAGATCAGGAGACCCAGTACTTC.

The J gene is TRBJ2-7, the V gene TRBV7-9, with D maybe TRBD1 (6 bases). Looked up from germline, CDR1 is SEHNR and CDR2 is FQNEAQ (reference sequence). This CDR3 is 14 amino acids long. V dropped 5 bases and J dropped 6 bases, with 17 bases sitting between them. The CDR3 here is CASSPTGTSPEQYF. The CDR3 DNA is TGTGCCAGCAGCCCAACAGGGACCTCTCCCGAGCAGTACTTC.

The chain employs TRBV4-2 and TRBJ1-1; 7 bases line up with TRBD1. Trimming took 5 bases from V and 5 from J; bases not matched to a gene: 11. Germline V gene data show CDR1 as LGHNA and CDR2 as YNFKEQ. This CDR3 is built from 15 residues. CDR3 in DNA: TGTGCCAGCAGCGTGAGCGAGGGGGCGGGAACTGAAGCTTTCTTT. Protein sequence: CASSVSEGAGTEAFF.

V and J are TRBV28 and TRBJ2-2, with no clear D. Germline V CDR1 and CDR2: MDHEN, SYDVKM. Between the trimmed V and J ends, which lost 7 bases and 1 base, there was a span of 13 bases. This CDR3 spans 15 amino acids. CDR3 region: CASILGRGNTGELFF. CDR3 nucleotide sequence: TGTGCCAGCATCCTAGGCAGAGGGAACACCGGGGAGCTGTTTTTT.

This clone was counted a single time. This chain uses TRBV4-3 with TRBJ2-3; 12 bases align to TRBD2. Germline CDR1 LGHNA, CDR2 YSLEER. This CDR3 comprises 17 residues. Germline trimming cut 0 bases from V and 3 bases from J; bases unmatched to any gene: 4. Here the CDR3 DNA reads TGCGCCAGCAGCCAAGATCCCACTAGCGGGGGGACAGATACGCAGTATTTT. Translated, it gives CASSQDPTSGGTDTQYF.

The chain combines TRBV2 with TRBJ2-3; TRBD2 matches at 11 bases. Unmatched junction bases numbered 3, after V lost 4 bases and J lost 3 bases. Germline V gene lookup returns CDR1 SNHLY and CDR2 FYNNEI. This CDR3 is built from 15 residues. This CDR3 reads CASSASGGRTDTQYF. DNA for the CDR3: TGTGCCAGCAGTGCTAGCGGGGGGAGGACAGATACGCAGTATTTT.

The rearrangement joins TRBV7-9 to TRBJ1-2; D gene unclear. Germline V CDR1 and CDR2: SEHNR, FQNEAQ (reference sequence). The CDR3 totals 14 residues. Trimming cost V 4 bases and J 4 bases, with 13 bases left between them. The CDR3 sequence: CASSSLTPSYGYTF. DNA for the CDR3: TGTGCCAGCAGCTCTCTTACTCCCTCCTATGGCTACACCTTC.

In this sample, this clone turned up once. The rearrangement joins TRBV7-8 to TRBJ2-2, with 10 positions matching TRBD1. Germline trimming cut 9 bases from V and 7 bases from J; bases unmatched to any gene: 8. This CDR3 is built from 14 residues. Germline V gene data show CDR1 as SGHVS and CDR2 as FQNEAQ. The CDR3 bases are TGTGCCAGTAACGACAGGGGGCTTGACGGGGAGCTGTTTTTT. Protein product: CASNDRGLDGELFF.

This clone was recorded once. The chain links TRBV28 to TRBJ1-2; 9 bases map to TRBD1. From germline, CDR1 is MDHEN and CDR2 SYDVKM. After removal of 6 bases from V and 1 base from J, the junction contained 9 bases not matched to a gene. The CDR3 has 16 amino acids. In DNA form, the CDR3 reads TGTGCCAGCAGCGTAGCGGGGGGACAGGGTAACTATGGCTACACCTTC. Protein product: CASSVAGGQGNYGYTF.

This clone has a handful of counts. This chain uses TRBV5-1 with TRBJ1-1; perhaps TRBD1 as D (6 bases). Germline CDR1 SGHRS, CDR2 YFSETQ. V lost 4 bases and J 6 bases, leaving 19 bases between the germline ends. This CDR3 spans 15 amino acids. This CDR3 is CASSQGQPGVAEAFF. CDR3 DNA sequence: TGCGCCAGCAGCCAAGGACAGCCCGGCGTCGCTGAAGCTTTCTTT.

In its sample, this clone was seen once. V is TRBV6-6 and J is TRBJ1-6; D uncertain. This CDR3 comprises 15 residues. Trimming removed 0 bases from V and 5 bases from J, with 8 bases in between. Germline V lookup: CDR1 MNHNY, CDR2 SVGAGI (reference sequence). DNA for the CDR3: TGTGCCAGCAGTTACTCGAGCCTGGATAATTCACCCCTCCACTTT. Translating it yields CASSYSSLDNSPLHF.

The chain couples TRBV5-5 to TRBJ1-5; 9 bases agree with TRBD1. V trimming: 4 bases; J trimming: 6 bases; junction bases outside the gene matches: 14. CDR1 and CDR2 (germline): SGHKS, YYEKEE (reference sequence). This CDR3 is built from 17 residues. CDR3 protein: CASSPILTGGGIQPQHF. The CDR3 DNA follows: TGTGCCAGCAGCCCCATCTTAACAGGGGGCGGTATTCAGCCCCAGCATTTT.

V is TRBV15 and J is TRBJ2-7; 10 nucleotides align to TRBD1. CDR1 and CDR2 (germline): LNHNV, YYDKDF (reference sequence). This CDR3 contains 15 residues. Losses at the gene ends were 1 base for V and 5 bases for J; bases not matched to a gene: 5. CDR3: CATSRAPGQGNEQYF. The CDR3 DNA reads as TGTGCCACCAGCAGAGCTCCGGGACAGGGGAACGAGCAGTACTTC.

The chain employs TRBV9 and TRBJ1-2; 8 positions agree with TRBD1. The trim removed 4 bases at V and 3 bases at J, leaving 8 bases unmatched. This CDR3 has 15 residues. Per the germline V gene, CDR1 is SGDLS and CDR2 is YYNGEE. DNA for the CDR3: TGTGCCAGCAGCCCCAGGGACAGGACTCACTATGGCTACACCTTC. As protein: CASSPRDRTHYGYTF.